One T cell receptor beta chain is described in this entry. The antigen is unknown. This specimen comes from a study of T cell responses to AZD1222 COVID-19 vaccine. Notes on the study in general: Breadth and depth of Spike-specific TCRs rose after two AZD1222 doses. Distributed over spike, vaccine-associated CD4 TCRs predominated at 160-218 and 743-854. Clonal diversity may have been underestimated in mostly white British donors. Baseline seropositivity occurred in only 5 or 6 AZD1222 recipients.

The junction had 17 bases not matched to a gene; V was cut back by 9 bases and J by 4 bases. CDR3 length equals 18 residues. The germline gives CDR1 SGHVS, CDR2 FQNEAQ. The data were produced by immunoSEQ multiplex PCR, yet TCRdb's version contains in-frame clones alone and is incomplete. The sample shows roughly 200,000 clones, approximately 92% of them seen only once. This specimen was peripheral blood, taken 28 days after the second dose of the MenACWY control vaccine. This rearrangement joins TRBV7-8 to TRBJ2-2; 10 bases line up with TRBD2. The TCR comes from an adult who received the MenACWY meningococcal vaccine as a control. CDR3 bases: TGTGCCAGTCCCCCAGGGAGCGGGAGGGCCGGGGTCACCGGGGAGCTGTTTTTT. Its protein product is CASPPGSGRAGVTGELFF. The variable domain in full, completed from reference TRBV7-8 and TRBJ2-2, reads GAGVSQSPRYKVAKRGQDVALRCDPISGHVSLFWYQQALGQGPEFLTYFQNEAQLDKSGLPSDRFFAERPEGSVSTLKIQRTQQEDSAVYLCASPPGSGRAGVTGELFFGEGSRLTVL.